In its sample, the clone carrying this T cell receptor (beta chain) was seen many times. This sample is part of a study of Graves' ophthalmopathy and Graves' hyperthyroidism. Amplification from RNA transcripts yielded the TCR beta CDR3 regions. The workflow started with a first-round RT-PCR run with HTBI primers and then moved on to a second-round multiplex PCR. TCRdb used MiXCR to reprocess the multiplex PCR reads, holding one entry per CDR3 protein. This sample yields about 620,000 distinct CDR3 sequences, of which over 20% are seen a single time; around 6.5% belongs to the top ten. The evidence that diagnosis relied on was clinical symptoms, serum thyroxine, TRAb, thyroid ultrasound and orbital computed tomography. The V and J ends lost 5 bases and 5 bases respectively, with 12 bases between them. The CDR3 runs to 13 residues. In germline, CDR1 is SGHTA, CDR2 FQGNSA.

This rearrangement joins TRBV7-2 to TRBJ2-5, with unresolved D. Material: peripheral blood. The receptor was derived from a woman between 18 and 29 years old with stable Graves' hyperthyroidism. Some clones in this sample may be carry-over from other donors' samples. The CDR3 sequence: CASSVYVVETQYF. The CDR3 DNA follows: TGTGCCAGCAGCGTTTACGTGGTGGAGACCCAGTACTTC.